The 18 T cell receptor beta chains presented below share a single source sample, sequenced in a study of shared T cell receptors in the human thymus. Profiling relied on immunoSEQ multiplex PCR, and the TCRdb table lists in-frame clones only, not all of them. The sample has under 850,000 clones; approximately 87% are singletons. The same data also contributed to another study, on human thymus T cells.

Sequencing was done on a sample of thymocytes. The origin of the receptors is a boy in the first two years of life with a congenital heart defect.

This chain links TRBV15 with TRBJ2-6; no clear D. V lost 0 bases and J lost 0, with 6 bases in between. Germline assignment: CDR1 LNHNV and CDR2 YYDKDF (reference sequence). This CDR3 region has 16 residues. CDR3 loop: CATSRDLRSGANVLTF. As DNA, the CDR3 is TGTGCCACCAGCAGAGATCTGCGCTCTGGGGCCAACGTCCTGACTTTC.

The chain recombines TRBV6-5 with TRBJ1-2, with TRBD1 identical over 10 bases. CDR1 MNHEY and CDR2 SVGAGI come from the germline V gene. The CDR3 consists of 13 residues. V was pared by 4 bases and J by 4 bases, with 0 bases of the junction left unmatched. CDR3 sequence reads: CASSWTGGYGYTF. CDR3 nucleotide sequence: TGTGCCAGCAGTTGGACAGGGGGCTATGGCTACACCTTC.

The J gene is TRBJ2-7, the V gene TRBV6-5, with D perhaps matching TRBD1 (5 bases). V was shortened by 2 bases and J by 8 bases, with 13 bases between the two germline ends. Germline V gene sequence: CDR1 MNHEY, CDR2 SVGAGI. This CDR3 region has 13 residues. The CDR3 is CASSYRGKSQQYF. DNA of the CDR3: TGTGCCAGCAGTTACAGGGGCAAGTCACAGCAGTACTTC.

The V gene is TRBV5-1, the J gene TRBJ2-1, with TRBD2 identical over 10 bases. The germline gives CDR1 SGHRS, CDR2 YFSETQ. V shed 1 base, J shed 5 bases, and the junction held 6 bases outside the gene matches. There are 16 residues in the CDR3. The CDR3 sequence: CASSLHGTSEDNEQFF. The CDR3 coding sequence is TGCGCCAGCAGCTTGCATGGGACTAGCGAGGACAATGAGCAGTTCTTC. Looking up the rest from reference TRBV5-1 and TRBJ2-1 gives the full variable domain: KAGVTQTPRYLIKTRGQQVTLSCSPISGHRSVSWYQQTPGQGLQFLFEYFSETQRNKGNFPGRFSGRQFSNSRSEMNVSTLELGDSALYLCASSLHGTSEDNEQFFGPGTRLTVL.

The chain couples TRBV6-6 to TRBJ2-1, with 12 bases that match TRBD2. This CDR3 contains 16 residues. Germline V gene sequence: CDR1 MNHNY, CDR2 SVGAGI (reference sequence). The V segment lost 5 bases and the J segment 9 bases; nucleotides outside the gene matches: 11. CDR3 amino acids: CASSTDTSGRHVEQFF. Here the CDR3 DNA reads TGTGCCAGCAGTACGGATACTAGCGGGAGGCACGTTGAGCAGTTCTTC.

In DNA form, the CDR3 reads TGTGCCAGCAGTTTTTGGGGACAGGGGGGACCGGAAGAAAAACTGTTTTTT. This encodes CASSFWGQGGPEEKLFF. The genes are TRBV27 and TRBJ1-4; TRBD1 matches 11 bases. Germline V gives CDR1 MNHEY, CDR2 SMNVEV (reference sequence). The V and J ends lost 3 bases and 8 bases, in that order; junction bases with no gene match: 11. The CDR3 has 17 residues.

This clone occurred once. The chain uses TRBV25-1 and TRBJ2-7; D perhaps matches TRBD1 (6 bases). The CDR3 extends over 14 amino acids. The V end was cut by 3 bases, the J end by 4 bases, with 13 bases between. Germline V gene lookup returns CDR1 MGHDK and CDR2 SYGVNS. CDR3 nucleotides: TGTGCCAGCAGTGATTCACAGGGAAGTTACGAGCAGTACTTC. As protein: CASSDSQGSYEQYF.

This rearrangement joins TRBV6-4 to TRBJ2-3; 7 bases are shared with TRBD2. The germline V gene encodes CDR1 MRHNA and CDR2 SNTAGT. The CDR3 length is 13 residues. The J segment lost 6 bases and the V segment lost 3 bases, leaving 3 bases of the junction unmatched. The CDR3 DNA reads TGTGCCAGCAGTGAGAGGGGAGGGGATACGCAGTATTTT. Translation: CASSERGGDTQYF.

This clone occurred once. The V gene is TRBV29-1, the J gene TRBJ1-1, with D hard to call. V lost 2 bases, J lost 5 bases, and 12 bases lay in between. Germline V gives CDR1 SQVTM, CDR2 ANQGSEA. There are 13 residues in the CDR3. The CDR3 DNA is TGCAGCGTTGAATTAGCAGTATTGACTGAAGCTTTCTTT. Its translation is CSVELAVLTEAFF. Full variable domain (outside the CDR3, taken from reference TRBV29-1 and TRBJ1-1): SAVISQKPSRDICQRGTSLTIQCQVDSQVTMMFWYRQQPGQSLTLIATANQGSEATYESGFVIDKFPISRPNLTFSTLTVSNMSPEDSSIYLCSVELAVLTEAFFGQGTRLTVV.

This clone was seen only once. J is TRBJ1-5 and V is TRBV21-1; the table calls TRBD1, which could not be checked here. TRBV21-1 is designated a pseudogene. The CDR3 runs 16 residues. The CDR3 DNA is TGTGCCAGCAGCAAAGAGGCAGGGGGAGGCAATCAGCCCCAGCATTTT. Protein: CASSKEAGGGNQPQHF.

The chain recombines TRBV9 with TRBJ1-2; D is possibly TRBD1 (5 bases). The V and J ends lost 4 bases and 5 bases respectively, with 24 bases between them. CDR1 and CDR2 from the germline V gene are SGDLS and YYNGEE. The CDR3 totals 17 residues. CDR3 region: CASSLQGSTSRDYGYTF. As DNA, the CDR3 is TGTGCCAGCAGCCTTCAGGGATCCACCAGTCGCGATTATGGCTACACCTTC.

The rearrangement joins TRBV9 to TRBJ2-2; TRBD2 aligns across 9 bases. The CDR3 totals 15 residues. Germline CDR1 is SGDLS and CDR2 is YYNGEE. V lost 0 bases and J lost 6; bases outside the gene matches: 3. The CDR3 here is CASSVVAGDSGELFF. The CDR3 nucleotides are TGTGCCAGCAGCGTAGTAGCGGGAGACTCCGGGGAGCTGTTTTTT.

This clone was seen once. This chain joins TRBV2 and TRBJ2-2, with 7 bases matching TRBD2. Looked up from germline, CDR1 is SNHLY and CDR2 is FYNNEI. The CDR3 is 22 residues long. Trimming cost V 5 bases and J 3 bases; bases outside gene matches: 27. Written as DNA, the CDR3 is TGTGCCAGCAGTCCTATGGGGGGTGGGAGGGAAAGGGAGCGGGACCACACCGGGGAGCTGTTTTTT. It translates to CASSPMGGGRERERDHTGELFF.

The gene calls are TRBV28 and TRBJ2-7; perhaps TRBD1 as D (5 bases). This CDR3 is built from 17 residues. Germline V gene data show CDR1 as MDHEN and CDR2 as SYDVKM. Trimming removed 3 bases at V and 3 bases at J, with 21 bases between. The CDR3: CASSFDPLGRAVYEQYF. The DNA of the CDR3 is TGTGCCAGCAGTTTTGATCCCCTGGGCAGGGCCGTCTACGAGCAGTACTTC.

The V gene is TRBV19, the J gene TRBJ1-2; 8 bases fit TRBD1. The germline CDR1 and CDR2 sequences are LNHDA and SQIVND (reference sequence). The CDR3 is 15 residues long. Trimming cost V 6 bases and J 4 bases; bases outside gene matches: 10. DNA of the CDR3: TGTGCCAGTAGAACCCCAGGGGGCGAGGCCTATGGCTACACCTTC. It codes for CASRTPGGEAYGYTF.

The genes are TRBV10-1 and TRBJ2-7; possibly TRBD1 for D (6 bases). The V and J ends lost 4 bases and 3 bases respectively, with 19 bases between them. The germline V gene encodes CDR1 WNHNN and CDR2 SYGVQD (reference sequence). CDR3 length equals 16 residues. CDR3 coding DNA: TGCGCCAGCAGTGTTCTACCCGGGACACCTCTCTACGAGCAGTACTTC. Translation gives CASSVLPGTPLYEQYF.

This clone was seen just once. The chain employs TRBV9 and TRBJ2-7, with unresolved D. Germline assignment: CDR1 SGDLS and CDR2 YYNGEE. The CDR3 consists of 14 residues. V dropped 0 bases and J dropped 0 bases, with 7 bases sitting between them. Here the CDR3 reads CASSVGTASYEQYF. DNA for the CDR3: TGTGCCAGCAGCGTAGGAACAGCCTCCTACGAGCAGTACTTC.

The chain recombines TRBV23-1 with TRBJ2-7; 10 bases align to TRBD1. TRBV23-1 is noted as an ORF with a role that remains uncertain. The CDR3 consists of 20 residues. The V gene end was trimmed by 1 base and the J gene end by 4 bases; junction bases not matched to a gene: 19. CDR3 residues: CASSQCEKGNRDRGSYEQYF. Written as DNA, the CDR3 is TGCGCCAGCAGTCAATGCGAGAAGGGAAACCGGGACAGGGGTTCTTACGAGCAGTACTTC.